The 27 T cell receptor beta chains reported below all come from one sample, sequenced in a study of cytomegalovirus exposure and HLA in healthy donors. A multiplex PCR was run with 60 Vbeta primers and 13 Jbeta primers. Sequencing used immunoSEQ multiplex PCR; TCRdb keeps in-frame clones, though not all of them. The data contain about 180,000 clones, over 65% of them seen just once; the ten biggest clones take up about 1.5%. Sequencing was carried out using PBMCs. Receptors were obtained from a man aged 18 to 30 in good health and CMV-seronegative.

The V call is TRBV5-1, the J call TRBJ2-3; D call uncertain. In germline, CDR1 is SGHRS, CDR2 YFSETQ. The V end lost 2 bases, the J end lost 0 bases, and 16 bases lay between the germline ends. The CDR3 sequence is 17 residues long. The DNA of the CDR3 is TGCGCCAGCAGCTTCCGCGGAGCTCCCTCTAGCACAGATACGCAGTATTTT. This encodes CASSFRGAPSSTDTQYF.

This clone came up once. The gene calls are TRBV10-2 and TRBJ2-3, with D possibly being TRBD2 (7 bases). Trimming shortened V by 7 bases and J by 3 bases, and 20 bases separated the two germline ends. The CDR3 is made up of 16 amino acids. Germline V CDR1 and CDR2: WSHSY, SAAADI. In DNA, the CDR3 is TGCGCCAGCACCTCAGGAGGGGGGGCCAGAACAGATACGCAGTATTTT. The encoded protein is CASTSGGGARTDTQYF.

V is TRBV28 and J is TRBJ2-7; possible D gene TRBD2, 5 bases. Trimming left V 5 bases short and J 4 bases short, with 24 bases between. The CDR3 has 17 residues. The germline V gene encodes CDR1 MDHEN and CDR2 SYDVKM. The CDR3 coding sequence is TGTGCCAGCAGTGACTACGCCGCCAGGCGGTCCCATTACGAGCAGTACTTC. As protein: CASSDYAARRSHYEQYF.

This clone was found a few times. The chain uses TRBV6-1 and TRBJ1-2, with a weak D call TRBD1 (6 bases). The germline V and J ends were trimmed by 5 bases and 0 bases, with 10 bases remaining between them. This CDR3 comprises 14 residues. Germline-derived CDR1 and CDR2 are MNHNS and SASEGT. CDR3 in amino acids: CASSRTVTNYGYTF. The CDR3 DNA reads TGTGCCAGCAGTAGGACAGTAACTAACTATGGCTACACCTTC.

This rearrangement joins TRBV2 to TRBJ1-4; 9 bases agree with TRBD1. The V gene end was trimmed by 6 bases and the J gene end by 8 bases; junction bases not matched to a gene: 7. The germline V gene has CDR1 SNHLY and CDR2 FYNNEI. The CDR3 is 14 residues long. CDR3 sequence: CASSSGTGREKLFF. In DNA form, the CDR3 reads TGTGCCAGCAGCTCCGGGACAGGGAGGGAAAAACTGTTTTTT.

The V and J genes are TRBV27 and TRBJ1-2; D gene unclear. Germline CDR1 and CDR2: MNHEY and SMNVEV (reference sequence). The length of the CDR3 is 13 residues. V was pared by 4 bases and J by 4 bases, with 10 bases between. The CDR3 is CASSSGRIYGYTF. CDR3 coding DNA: TGTGCCAGCAGTTCAGGCCGGATCTATGGCTACACCTTC.

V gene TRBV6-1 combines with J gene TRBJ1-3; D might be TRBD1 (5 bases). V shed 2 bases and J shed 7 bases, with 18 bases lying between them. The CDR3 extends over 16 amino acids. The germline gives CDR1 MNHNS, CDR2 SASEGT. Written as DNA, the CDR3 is TGTGCCAGCAGTGAAATGTCACAGACAGTGGGGAACACCATATATTTT. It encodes CASSEMSQTVGNTIYF.

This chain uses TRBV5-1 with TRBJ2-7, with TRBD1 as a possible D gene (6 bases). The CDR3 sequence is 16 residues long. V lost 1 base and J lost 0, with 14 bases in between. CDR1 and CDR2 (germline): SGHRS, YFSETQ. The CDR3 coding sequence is TGCGCCAGCAGCTTGATTGGGGGCACCCACTCCTACGAGCAGTACTTC. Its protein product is CASSLIGGTHSYEQYF. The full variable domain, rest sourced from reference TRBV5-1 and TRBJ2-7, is KAGVTQTPRYLIKTRGQQVTLSCSPISGHRSVSWYQQTPGQGLQFLFEYFSETQRNKGNFPGRFSGRQFSNSRSEMNVSTLELGDSALYLCASSLIGGTHSYEQYFGPGTRLTVT.

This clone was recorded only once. The CDR3: CASSEDRDQPQHF. The CDR3 DNA is TGTGCCAGCTCAGAGGACAGGGACCAGCCCCAGCATTTT. The chain joins TRBV18 to TRBJ1-5; 8 nucleotides line up with TRBD1. The CDR3 runs to 13 residues. Trimming at V came to 5 bases and at J to 7 bases, leaving 4 bases not matched to a gene. Per germline, CDR1 KGHSH and CDR2 LQKENI. The whole variable domain, remainder taken from reference TRBV18 and TRBJ1-5, is NAGVMQNPRHLVRRRGQEARLRCSPMKGHSHVYWYRQLPEEGLKFMVYLQKENIIDESGMPKERFSAEFPKEGPSILRIQQVVRGDSAAYFCASSEDRDQPQHFGDGTRLSIL.

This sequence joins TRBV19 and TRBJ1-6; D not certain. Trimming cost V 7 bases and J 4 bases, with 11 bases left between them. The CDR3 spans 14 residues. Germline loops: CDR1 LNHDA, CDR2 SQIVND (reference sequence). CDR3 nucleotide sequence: TGTGCCAGTACCCCCCGCGGTTATAATTCACCCCTCCACTTT. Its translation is CASTPRGYNSPLHF.

The CDR3 coding sequence is TGTGCCAGCAGTACTCAGACAGGGGGCAAAAACATTCAGTACTTC. Translated, it gives CASSTQTGGKNIQYF. This rearrangement joins TRBV25-1 to TRBJ2-4; 9 bases are shared with TRBD1. The CDR3 totals 15 residues. V shed 5 bases and J 3 bases; nucleotides not matched to a gene: 5. Germline lookup yields CDR1 MGHDK and CDR2 SYGVNS.

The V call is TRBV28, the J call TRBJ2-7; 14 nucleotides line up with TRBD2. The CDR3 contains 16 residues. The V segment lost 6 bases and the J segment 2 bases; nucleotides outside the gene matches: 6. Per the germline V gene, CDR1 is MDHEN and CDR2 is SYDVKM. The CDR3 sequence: CASSSGLAGVTYEQYF. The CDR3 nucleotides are TGTGCCAGCAGCTCGGGACTAGCGGGGGTTACCTACGAGCAGTACTTC.

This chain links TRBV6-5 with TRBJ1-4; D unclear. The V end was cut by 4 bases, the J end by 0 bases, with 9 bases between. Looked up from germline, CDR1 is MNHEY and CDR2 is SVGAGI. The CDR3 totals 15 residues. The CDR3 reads CASSSAGATNEKLFF. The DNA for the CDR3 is TGTGCCAGCAGTTCCGCCGGTGCAACTAATGAAAAACTGTTTTTT.

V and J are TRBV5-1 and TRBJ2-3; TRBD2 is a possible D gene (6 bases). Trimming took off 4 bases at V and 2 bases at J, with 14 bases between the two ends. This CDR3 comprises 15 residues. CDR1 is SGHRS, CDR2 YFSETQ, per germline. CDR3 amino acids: CASSPGGSSTDTQYF. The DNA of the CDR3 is TGCGCCAGCAGCCCCGGAGGGTCTTCCACAGATACGCAGTATTTT.

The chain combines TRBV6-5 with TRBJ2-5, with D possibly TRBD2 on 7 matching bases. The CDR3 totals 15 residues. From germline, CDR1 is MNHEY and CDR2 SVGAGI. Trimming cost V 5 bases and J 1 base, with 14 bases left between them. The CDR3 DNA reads TGTGCCAGCAGTCCCACTGGGGGGGCCCAAGAGACCCAGTACTTC. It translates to CASSPTGGAQETQYF.

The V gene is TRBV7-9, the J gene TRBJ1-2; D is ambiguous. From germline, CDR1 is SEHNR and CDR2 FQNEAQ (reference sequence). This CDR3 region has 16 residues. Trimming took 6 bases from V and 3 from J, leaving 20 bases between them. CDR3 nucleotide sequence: TGTGCCAGCAGGTCGGACTGGAATTGGGGTGACTATGGCTACACCTTC. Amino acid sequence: CASRSDWNWGDYGYTF.

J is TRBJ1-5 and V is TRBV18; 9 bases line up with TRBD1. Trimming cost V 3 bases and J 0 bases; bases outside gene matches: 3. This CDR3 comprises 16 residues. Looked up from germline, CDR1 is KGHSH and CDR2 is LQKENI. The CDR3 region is CASSPGTGPSNQPQHF. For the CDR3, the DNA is TGTGCCAGCTCACCCGGGACAGGGCCTAGCAATCAGCCCCAGCATTTT.

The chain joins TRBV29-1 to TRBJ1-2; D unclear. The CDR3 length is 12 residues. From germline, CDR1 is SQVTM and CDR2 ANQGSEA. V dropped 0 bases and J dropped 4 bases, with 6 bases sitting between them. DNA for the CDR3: TGCAGCGTTGAAGAGTTCAGCTATGGCTACACCTTC. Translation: CSVEEFSYGYTF.

In DNA, the CDR3 is TGTGCCTGGAGTCGGGACAGGGTCCATGGCTACACCTTC. Its protein product is CAWSRDRVHGYTF. V is TRBV30 and J is TRBJ1-2; 9 bases are shared with TRBD1. The CDR3 is 13 residues long. Germline V gene lookup returns CDR1 GTSNPN and CDR2 SVGIG (reference sequence). V shed 2 bases and J 6 bases; nucleotides not matched to a gene: 4.

The CDR3 here is CASSIRGIHPFF. The CDR3 region has the DNA TGTGCCAGTAGTATTAGGGGTATCCATCCTTTCTTT. V and J are TRBV19 and TRBJ1-1; tentatively, D is TRBD1 (5 bases). Germline CDR1 is LNHDA and CDR2 is SQIVND (reference sequence). This CDR3 spans 12 amino acids. V lost 3 bases to trimming and J lost 12 bases, with 14 bases between them.

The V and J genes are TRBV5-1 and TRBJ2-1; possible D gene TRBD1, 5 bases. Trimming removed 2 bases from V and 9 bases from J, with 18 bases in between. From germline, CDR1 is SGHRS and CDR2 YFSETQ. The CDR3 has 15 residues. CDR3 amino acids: CASSLGHSSSGEQFF. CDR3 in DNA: TGCGCCAGCAGCTTAGGACACTCATCCAGTGGTGAGCAGTTCTTC. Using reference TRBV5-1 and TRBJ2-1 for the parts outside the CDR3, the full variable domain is KAGVTQTPRYLIKTRGQQVTLSCSPISGHRSVSWYQQTPGQGLQFLFEYFSETQRNKGNFPGRFSGRQFSNSRSEMNVSTLELGDSALYLCASSLGHSSSGEQFFGPGTRLTVL.

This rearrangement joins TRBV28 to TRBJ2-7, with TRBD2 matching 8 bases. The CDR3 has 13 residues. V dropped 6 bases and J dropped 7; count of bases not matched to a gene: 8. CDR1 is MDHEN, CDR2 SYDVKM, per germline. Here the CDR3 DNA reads TGTGCCAGCAGGGGGAGCGGGAGAGGAGAGCAGTACTTC. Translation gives CASRGSGRGEQYF. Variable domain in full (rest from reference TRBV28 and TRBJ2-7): DVKVTQSSRYLVKRTGEKVFLECVQDMDHENMFWYRQDPGLGLRLIYFSYDVKMKEKGDIPEGYSVSREKKERFSLILESASTNQTSMYLCASRGSGRGEQYFGPGTRLTVT.

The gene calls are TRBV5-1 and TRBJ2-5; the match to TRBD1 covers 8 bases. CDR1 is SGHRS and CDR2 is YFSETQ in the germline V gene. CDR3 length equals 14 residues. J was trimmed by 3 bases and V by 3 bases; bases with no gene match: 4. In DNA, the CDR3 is TGCGCCAGCAGCTCGTTGACAGGGGAAGAGACCCAGTACTTC. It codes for CASSSLTGEETQYF.

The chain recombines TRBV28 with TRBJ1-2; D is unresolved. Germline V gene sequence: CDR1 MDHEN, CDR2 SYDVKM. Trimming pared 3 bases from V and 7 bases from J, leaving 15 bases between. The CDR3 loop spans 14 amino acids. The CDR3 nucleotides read TGTGCCAGCAGTTTCGCCCGTAGATCGGGTGGCTACACCTTC. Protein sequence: CASSFARRSGGYTF.

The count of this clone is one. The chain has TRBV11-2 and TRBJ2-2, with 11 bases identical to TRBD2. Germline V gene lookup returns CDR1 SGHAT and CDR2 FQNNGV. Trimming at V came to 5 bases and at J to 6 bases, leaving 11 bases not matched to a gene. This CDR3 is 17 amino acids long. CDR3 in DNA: TGTGCCAGCAGCAGATACACTAGCGGGAGCTGGGCCGGGGAGCTGTTTTTT. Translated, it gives CASSRYTSGSWAGELFF.

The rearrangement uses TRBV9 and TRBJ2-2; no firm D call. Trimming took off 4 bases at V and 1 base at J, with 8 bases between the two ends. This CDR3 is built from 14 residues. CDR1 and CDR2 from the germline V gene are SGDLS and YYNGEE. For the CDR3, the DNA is TGTGCCAGCAGCCTCCCTGTGAACACCGGGGAGCTGTTTTTT. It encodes CASSLPVNTGELFF.

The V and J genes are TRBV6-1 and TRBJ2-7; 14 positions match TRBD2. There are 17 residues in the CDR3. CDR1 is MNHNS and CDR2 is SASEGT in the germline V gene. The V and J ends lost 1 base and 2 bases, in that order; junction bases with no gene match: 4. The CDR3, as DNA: TGTGCCAGCAGTGAAGGGACTAGCGGGGGGCCCACCTACGAGCAGTACTTC. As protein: CASSEGTSGGPTYEQYF.